The 28 T cell receptor beta chains presented below share a single source sample, sequenced in a study of T cell repertoires in cytomegalovirus infection. TCRdb re-called the reads with MiXCR, one entry per CDR3 protein. The repertoire holds 570,000 or so distinct CDR3 sequences, with around 40% as singletons. For these TCRs, the target antigens are not known. Sequenced here: cultured PBMCs, sampled from culture after CMV antigen stimulation. The receptor source for this set is a human donor in good health (CMV status not recorded). Some clones in this sample may be carry-over from other donors' samples.

The sample holds one count of this clonotype. This chain joins TRBV6-2 or TRBV6-3 and TRBJ2-3; no clear D gene. Germline V CDR1 and CDR2: MNHEY, SVGEGT. The CDR3 sequence is 12 residues long. Deletions cut 2 bases from V and 11 bases from J, with 11 bases between. CDR3 sequence: CASSYTIEMQYF. The CDR3 region has the DNA TGTGCCAGCAGTTACACCATTGAGATGCAGTATTTT.

The rearrangement uses TRBV7-9 and TRBJ2-3, with unresolved D. V was trimmed by 8 bases and J by 1 base, leaving 7 bases between them. CDR3 length: 12 residues. Germline V gene data show CDR1 as SEHNR and CDR2 as FQNEAQ (reference sequence). CDR3 in amino acids: CASQLGTDTQYF. The CDR3 nucleotides read TGTGCCAGCCAGCTTGGCACAGATACGCAGTATTTT.

The V call is TRBV15, the J call TRBJ1-5; no clear D gene. V dropped 4 bases and J dropped 2 bases, with 9 bases sitting between them. The CDR3 runs to 14 residues. The germline V gene has CDR1 LNHNV and CDR2 YYDKDF (reference sequence). The CDR3 DNA reads as TGTGCCACCAGCACAGGCCGGGGCAATCAGCCCCAGCATTTT. It specifies CATSTGRGNQPQHF.

The chain combines TRBV12-3 or TRBV12-4 with TRBJ2-1; tentatively, D is TRBD1 or TRBD2 (5 bases each). V was pared by 3 bases and J by 0 bases, with 9 bases between. The CDR3 contains 15 residues. The CDR3 DNA reads TGTGCCAGCAGTTTGTGGGGGACCTCCTACAATGAGCAGTTCTTC. Amino acid sequence: CASSLWGTSYNEQFF.

J is TRBJ1-1 and V is TRBV20-1; D is unresolved. V was shortened by 3 bases and J by 0 bases, with 5 bases between the two germline ends. Germline lookup yields CDR1 DFQATT and CDR2 SNEGSKA (reference sequence). The CDR3 covers 12 residues. CDR3: CSASLLNTEAFF. The DNA for the CDR3 is TGCAGTGCTAGTCTTCTGAACACTGAAGCTTTCTTT.

This chain uses TRBV27 with TRBJ1-2, with 8 bases matching TRBD1. The germline V gene encodes CDR1 MNHEY and CDR2 SMNVEV (reference sequence). This CDR3 contains 15 residues. The V gene end was trimmed by 6 bases and the J gene end by 3 bases; junction bases not matched to a gene: 9. CDR3 coding DNA: TGTGCCAGCAGCCACAGGACAGGGTTGGACTATGGCTACACCTTC. Its protein is CASSHRTGLDYGYTF.

This clonotype was seen a few times. The chain links TRBV15 to TRBJ1-4; D is unclear. The V end lost 0 bases, the J end lost 0 bases, and 14 bases lay between the germline ends. Germline CDR1 reads LNHNV; CDR2 reads YYDKDF (reference sequence). The CDR3 is made up of 18 amino acids. CDR3 sequence: CATSREPSGGATNEKLFF. In DNA form, the CDR3 reads TGTGCCACCAGCAGAGAACCTTCGGGCGGGGCAACTAATGAAAAACTGTTTTTT.

A word on this clonotype: One end of the junction is discordant with germline, which a read error may explain. The chain employs TRBV20-1 and TRBJ2-6; 9 bases match TRBD1. The CDR3 covers 17 residues. Germline CDR1 DFQATT, CDR2 SNEGSKA (reference sequence). CDR3 nucleotide sequence: TGCAGTGCGAGAGGACAGGGGAGAGACTCTGGGGCCAACGTCCTGACTTTC. Its translation is CSARGQGRDSGANVLTF.

This clonotype has a count of ten or more. V gene TRBV7-2 combines with J gene TRBJ2-1; possible D gene TRBD2, 6 bases. Germline lookup yields CDR1 SGHTA and CDR2 FQGNSA. V lost 3 bases to trimming and J lost 5 bases, with 11 bases between them. The CDR3 consists of 14 residues. For the CDR3, the DNA is TGTGCCAGCAGCTTTCAAGGAGGGGACAATGAGCAGTTCTTC. This encodes CASSFQGGDNEQFF.

This clonotype was recorded many times. V is TRBV2 and J is TRBJ2-5; 11 bases are shared with TRBD1. V lost 6 bases, J lost 4 bases, and 7 bases stayed unmatched. CDR1 is SNHLY, CDR2 FYNNEI, per germline. The CDR3 is 15 residues long. CDR3 DNA sequence: TGTGCCAGCAGAGAGGACAGGGGGCGTCGAGAGACCCAGTACTTC. It specifies CASREDRGRRETQYF.

V gene TRBV5-1 combines with J gene TRBJ2-3, with 12 bases lining up with TRBD2. Germline CDR1 is SGHRS and CDR2 is YFSETQ. Trimming at V came to 0 bases and at J to 4 bases, leaving 12 bases not matched to a gene. CDR3 length equals 19 residues. The CDR3 region has the DNA TGCGCCAGCAGCTTGGAGAACGTCGCCGGACTAGCGGGACCAGATACGCAGTATTTT. This encodes CASSLENVAGLAGPDTQYF. Complete variable domain (other parts from reference TRBV5-1 and TRBJ2-3): KAGVTQTPRYLIKTRGQQVTLSCSPISGHRSVSWYQQTPGQGLQFLFEYFSETQRNKGNFPGRFSGRQFSNSRSEMNVSTLELGDSALYLCASSLENVAGLAGPDTQYFGPGTRLTVL.

The V gene is TRBV29-1, the J gene TRBJ2-5; TRBD1 matches 9 bases. CDR3 length: 17 amino acids. V gave up 4 bases and J gave up 1 base; unmatched junction bases: 13. Germline CDR1 is SQVTM and CDR2 is ANQGSEA. CDR3 protein: CSVGSSTGGKLQETQYF. The CDR3 DNA is TGCAGCGTTGGATCCTCGACAGGGGGGAAACTCCAAGAGACCCAGTACTTC.

The genes are TRBV20-1 and TRBJ2-1; 13 bases match TRBD2. This CDR3 spans 15 amino acids. Germline V gene data show CDR1 as DFQATT and CDR2 as SNEGSKA (reference sequence). V was pared by 2 bases and J by 5 bases, with 3 bases of the junction left unmatched. CDR3 sequence: CSARRLAGGDNEQFF. CDR3 DNA: TGCAGTGCTAGAAGACTAGCGGGGGGCGACAATGAGCAGTTCTTC.

About this clonotype itself: Its ends do not fully match the called genes, so a read error is possible. The chain uses TRBV4-1 and TRBJ2-3, with 12 positions matching TRBD2. CDR1 and CDR2 (germline): MGHRA, YSYEKL. The CDR3 covers 15 residues. CDR3 loop: CASSRTSGDGDTQYF. DNA for the CDR3: TGTGCCAGCAGCCGGACTAGCGGGGATGGAGATACGCAGTATTTT.

V gene TRBV27 combines with J gene TRBJ1-5, with TRBD1 identical over 7 bases. The germline CDR1 and CDR2 sequences are MNHEY and SMNVEV (reference sequence). The length of the CDR3 is 13 residues. Germline trimming cut 8 bases from V and 7 bases from J; bases unmatched to any gene: 8. CDR3 bases: TGTGCCAGCGGATATGACAGGGTGCAGCCCCAGCATTTT. Encoded protein: CASGYDRVQPQHF.

The chain couples TRBV19 to TRBJ2-5; 12 nucleotides line up with TRBD1. The CDR3 is made up of 14 amino acids. Germline trimming cut 7 bases from V and 6 bases from J; bases unmatched to any gene: 6. Germline V CDR1 and CDR2: LNHDA, SQIVND (reference sequence). The CDR3 sequence: CASTGTGGLKTQYF. DNA for the CDR3: TGTGCCAGTACCGGGACAGGGGGCTTGAAGACCCAGTACTTC.

The sample holds a few counts of this clonotype. The chain has TRBV7-2 and TRBJ2-3; TRBD2 might be the D (6 bases). V gave up 4 bases and J gave up 9 bases, with 17 bases separating them. CDR1 is SGHTA and CDR2 is FQGNSA in the germline V gene. This CDR3 is built from 14 residues. The CDR3 sequence: CASSSPGDWATQYF. Written as DNA, the CDR3 is TGTGCCAGCAGCTCTCCGGGAGATTGGGCAACGCAGTATTTT.

The chain uses TRBV7-8 and TRBJ2-5; 11 positions match TRBD1. This CDR3 is built from 16 residues. After removal of 1 base from V and 7 bases from J, the junction contained 8 bases not matched to a gene. Germline V CDR1 and CDR2: SGHVS, FQNEAQ. CDR3: CASSLERWDRGMTQYF. CDR3 DNA sequence: TGTGCCAGCAGCTTAGAGCGCTGGGACAGGGGGATGACCCAGTACTTC.

V usage is TRBV2 and J usage is TRBJ2-3; D is undetermined. The V and J ends lost 2 bases and 2 bases respectively, with 8 bases between them. Germline V gene data show CDR1 as SNHLY and CDR2 as FYNNEI. The CDR3 covers 14 residues. The CDR3 nucleotides are TGTGCCAGCAGTGAACTACTTTCCACAGATACGCAGTATTTT. It codes for CASSELLSTDTQYF.

This clonotype was recorded a few times. The V and J genes are TRBV4-1 and TRBJ2-3, with TRBD1 identical over 7 bases. J was trimmed by 3 bases and V by 4 bases; bases with no gene match: 4. The CDR3 runs 14 residues. Germline V lookup: CDR1 MGHRA, CDR2 YSYEKL. CDR3 nucleotides: TGCGCCAGCAGCCGACGACAGGGAACAGATACGCAGTATTTT. Translation: CASSRRQGTDTQYF.

This clonotype was recorded once. The V gene is TRBV6-2 or TRBV6-3, the J gene TRBJ1-4, with a weak D call TRBD1 (6 bases). CDR3 length equals 16 residues. Germline V lookup: CDR1 MNHEY, CDR2 SVGEGT. V was cut by 2 bases and J by 11 bases, with 21 bases left in between. The CDR3 region is CASSYRAGTSGWKLFF. The CDR3 DNA follows: TGTGCCAGCAGTTACCGGGCCGGGACATCGGGATGGAAACTGTTTTTT.

The CDR3 region has the DNA TGTGCCATCAGTCGACTAGCGGACTCCTACAATGAGCAGTTCTTC. Translated, it gives CAISRLADSYNEQFF. The chain combines TRBV10-3 with TRBJ2-1, with TRBD2 matching 9 bases. Germline values: CDR1 ENHRY, CDR2 SYGVKD. There are 15 residues in the CDR3. The junction had 2 bases not matched to a gene; V was cut back by 5 bases and J by 0 bases.

This clonotype was found a few times. The DNA of the CDR3 is TGTGCCATCAGTGAGTCAGGCACCAACAATCAGCCCCAGCATTTT. Translating it yields CAISESGTNNQPQHF. The chain carries TRBV10-3 and TRBJ1-5; D gene ambiguous. This CDR3 spans 15 amino acids. Germline V CDR1 and CDR2: ENHRY, SYGVKD. V shed 0 bases and J shed 3 bases, with 9 bases lying between them.

V is TRBV6-6 and J is TRBJ2-1, with 9 bases lining up with TRBD2. Trimming at V came to 6 bases and at J to 4 bases, leaving 4 bases not matched to a gene. The germline gives CDR1 MNHNY, CDR2 SVGAGI (reference sequence). This CDR3 contains 14 residues. The CDR3 region is CASRASGTYNEQFF. Written as DNA, the CDR3 is TGTGCCAGCAGGGCTAGCGGGACGTACAATGAGCAGTTCTTC.

The chain carries TRBV7-8 and TRBJ2-1, with D unresolved. From germline, CDR1 is SGHVS and CDR2 FQNEAQ. V lost 0 bases and J 2 bases, leaving 14 bases between the germline ends. The CDR3 loop spans 17 amino acids. The CDR3 reads CASSLAVWGYPYNEQFF. The CDR3 region has the DNA TGTGCCAGCAGCTTAGCGGTGTGGGGTTACCCCTACAATGAGCAGTTCTTC.

The chain couples TRBV12-3 or TRBV12-4 to TRBJ2-7; a possible D gene is TRBD1 (6 bases). The length of the CDR3 is 13 residues. Between the trimmed V and J ends, which lost 5 bases and 3 bases, there was a span of 11 bases. CDR3 coding DNA: TGTGCCAGCAGTAACAGGGCGGACTACGAGCAGTACTTC. Its protein is CASSNRADYEQYF.

This clonotype has more than one count but fewer than ten. The J gene is TRBJ2-5, the V gene TRBV7-6, with 7 nucleotides matching TRBD1. Germline CDR1 reads SGHVS; CDR2 reads FNYEAQ. There are 16 residues in the CDR3. V lost 2 bases to trimming and J lost 5 bases; unmatched junction nucleotides: 11. CDR3: CASSLSPTGAIETQYF. The CDR3 DNA reads as TGTGCCAGCAGCTTATCCCCAACAGGGGCGATCGAGACCCAGTACTTC.

The V and J genes are TRBV7-2 and TRBJ1-1; 10 nucleotides agree with TRBD1. Germline CDR1 is SGHTA and CDR2 is FQGNSA. The junction had 2 bases not matched to a gene; V was cut back by 3 bases and J by 10 bases. The CDR3 runs 12 residues. CDR3 bases: TGTGCCAGCAGCTTCGGGACAGGGGTAGCTTTCTTT. Encoded protein: CASSFGTGVAFF.